This T cell receptor (beta chain) is from a study of T-cell memory formation after mild COVID-19. This clonotype has at least ten counts. Trimming removed 6 bases from V and 6 bases from J, with 18 bases in between. CDR3 length: 15 amino acids. From germline, CDR1 is SGHTA and CDR2 FQGNSA. TCRdb ran MiXCR on the 5' RACE reads and lists one entry per CDR3 protein. The sample gives approximately 13,000 distinct CDR3 sequences, roughly 15% of which show up once; roughly three fifths is in the top ten. The source of this sequence is a man younger than 30 who had mild COVID-19 (a few samples of this study predate the infection). Cell type and time point are not known. The chain combines TRBV7-2 with TRBJ2-4; D may be TRBD1 or TRBD2 (6 bases each). The sequenced sample was PBMCs or a T cell subset sorted from them (not recorded which). The CDR3 DNA is TGTGCCAGCAGGTCGGGGGCCACGGGGAGAAACATTCAGTACTTC. Translated, it gives CASRSGATGRNIQYF. The complete variable domain, with remaining parts taken from reference TRBV7-2 and TRBJ2-4, reads GAGVSQSPSNKVTEKGKDVELRCDPISGHTALYWYRQSLGQGLEFLIYFQGNSAPDKSGLPSDRFSAERTGGSVSTLTIQRTQQEDSAVYLCASRSGATGRNIQYFGAGTRLSVL.